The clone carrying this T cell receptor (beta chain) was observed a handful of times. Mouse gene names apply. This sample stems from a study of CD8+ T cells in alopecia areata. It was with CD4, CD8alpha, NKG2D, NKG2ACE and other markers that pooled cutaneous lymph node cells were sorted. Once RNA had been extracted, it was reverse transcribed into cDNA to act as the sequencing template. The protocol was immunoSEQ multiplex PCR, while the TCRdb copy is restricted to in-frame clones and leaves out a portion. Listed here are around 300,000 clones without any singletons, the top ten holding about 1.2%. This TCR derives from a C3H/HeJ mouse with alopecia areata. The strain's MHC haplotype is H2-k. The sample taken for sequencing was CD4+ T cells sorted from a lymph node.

The CDR3 loop is CASSYDWGEGGYEQYF. CDR3 DNA (partial): TGTGCCAGCAGCTACGACTGGGGGGAGGGTGGGTAT. The chain combines TRBV3 with TRBJ2-7, with 10 bases aligning to TRBD2. The read terminates 4 residues before the CDR3 end, so the remaining end is supplied by the germline J gene. The CDR3 is 16 amino acids. CDR1 SNHLY and CDR2 FYNGKV come from the germline V gene (reference sequence).